Below, 7 T cell receptor beta chains from the same sample are listed, as sequenced in a study of blood T cells in healthy people across ages. A second about 6 to 12 cycle PCR used barcoded and J-beta primers. Via MiXCR, TCRdb re-called the 5' RACE reads, giving one row per CDR3 protein. The data show 850,000 or so distinct CDR3 sequences, under 35% seen once. The sequenced sample consisted of blood. All receptors come from a woman of 80 years or more in good health.

This rearrangement joins TRBV7-2 to TRBJ2-1; D gene ambiguous. The CDR3 has 14 residues. The V end lost 1 base, the J end lost 4 bases, and 8 bases lay between the germline ends. Per the germline V gene, CDR1 is SGHTA and CDR2 is FQGNSA. CDR3 nucleotide sequence: TGTGCCAGCAGCTTAGACGTGAGGTACAATGAGCAGTTCTTC. This translates into CASSLDVRYNEQFF.

Worth noting for this clonotype: A much larger clone sits a single nucleotide away, making a read error possible. The rearrangement links TRBV10-3 to TRBJ1-1, with D unclear. The V gene's germline CDR1 is ENHRY and CDR2 SYGVKD. The CDR3 length is 11 residues. The CDR3 is CAIRGNAEAFF. The CDR3 region has the DNA TGTGCCATCAGGGGGAACGCTGAAGCTTTCTTT.

The chain combines TRBV6-2 or TRBV6-3 with TRBJ1-1; D is undetermined. Germline assignment: CDR1 MNHEY and CDR2 SVGEGT. Trimming cost V 7 bases and J 7 bases, with 10 bases left between them. The CDR3 runs to 11 residues. The CDR3 DNA reads as TGTGCCAGCACTTCGAAGGTTGAAGCTTTCTTT. It specifies CASTSKVEAFF.

In this sample, this clonotype turned up a few times. The DNA for the CDR3 is TGTGCCAGCAGCTCGGGGGGAAAGAACACTGAAGCTTTCTTT. Its protein product is CASSSGGKNTEAFF. The V and J genes are TRBV11-3 and TRBJ1-1; TRBD1 is a possible D gene (5 bases). The CDR3 is made up of 14 amino acids. Germline V lookup: CDR1 SGHNT, CDR2 YENEEA. V lost 4 bases and J lost 1, with 10 bases in between.

This chain connects TRBV7-2 to TRBJ2-3; 9 bases line up with TRBD1. There are 16 residues in the CDR3. CDR1 and CDR2 (germline): SGHTA, FQGNSA. The junction had 4 bases not matched to a gene; V was cut back by 1 base and J by 2 bases. CDR3 loop: CASSLGGTGHTDTQYF. The CDR3 bases are TGTGCCAGCAGCTTAGGCGGGACAGGGCACACAGATACGCAGTATTTT. Full variable domain (rest looked up from reference TRBV7-2 and TRBJ2-3): GAGVSQSPSNKVTEKGKDVELRCDPISGHTALYWYRQSLGQGLEFLIYFQGNSAPDKSGLPSDRFSAERTGGSVSTLTIQRTQQEDSAVYLCASSLGGTGHTDTQYFGPGTRLTVL.

Comment on this clonotype: This may arise from a read error, as a much more abundant clone is one base away. The chain carries TRBV5-1 and TRBJ1-5; D gene unclear. The CDR3 loop spans 15 amino acids. Trimming took 0 bases from V and 2 from J, leaving 9 bases between them. From germline, CDR1 is SGHRS and CDR2 YFSETQ. The CDR3 DNA sequence: TGCGCCAGCAGCTTGGGCAGCACTCGCAATCAGCCCCAGCATTTT. Protein product: CASSLGSTRNQPQHF.

About this clonotype: A read error may produce the germline difference seen at one junction end. The V gene is TRBV18, the J gene TRBJ2-5, with a possible D match to TRBD2 (6 bases). The V gene's germline CDR1 is KGHSH and CDR2 LQKENI. This CDR3 spans 13 amino acids. The CDR3 spells CASSNLREGTQDF. CDR3 DNA: TGTGCCAGCTCAAATCTGCGGGAAGGGACCCAGGACTTC.